The entry below describes one TCR beta chain. Its target is not known. Just one base apart from a much larger clone, this may be a read error. At least 5.5 micrograms of total RNA were extracted per sample. This sample is drawn from a study of blood T cells in healthy people across ages. This CDR3 region has 14 residues. Germline CDR1 and CDR2: SGHVS and FQNEAQ. Study-wide results and limits: Whereas aged donors had fewer naive CD4+ cells, long-lived donors had more of them and higher diversity.

The authors ran a second PCR of roughly 6 to 12 cycles using a sample-barcoded 5' primer and a J-beta primer mix. No fewer than 3 million CDR3-containing paired-end reads came from each sample. TCRdb passed the 5' RACE reads through MiXCR, listing each CDR3 protein once. This table has hundreds of thousands of distinct CDR3 sequences, under 35% appearing once. The chain couples TRBV7-8 to TRBJ2-3; no clear D. The sequence was collected from a woman older than 75 in good health. The sequenced sample was blood. CDR3 bases: TGTGCCGGCAGCTTAATCCTGAGCACAGATACGCAGTATTTT. This codes for CAGSLILSTDTQYF.